The clone carrying this TCR beta chain occurred many times. What it binds is unknown. The data were obtained in a study of regulatory T cells in long-lasting Graves disease. The study, taken as a whole, reports: Shared public clonotypes totalled approximately 3,000 in persistent patients, compared with roughly 970 in new patients.

Assembly of TCR beta libraries relied on iRepertoire HTBI primers together with Arm-PCR of CDR3 regions. TCRdb independently ran MiXCR on the multiplex PCR reads; one entry per CDR3 protein. The sample includes under 450,000 distinct CDR3 sequences, about 16% of them seen just once. Time point described: newly diagnosed GD, antithyroid drugs for less than 3 months. PBMC-extracted RNA yielded the TCR library. The same data also contributed to another study, on T cells in Graves' hyperthyroidism and ophthalmopathy.

The TCR originated in a woman in her late teens or twenties with Graves disease. The sequencing here drew on peripheral blood mononuclear cells (PBMCs), taken at new diagnosis, from a patient treated with antithyroid drugs.

DNA of the CDR3: TGTGCCTGGAGCTCCTCTGGGGCCAACGTCCTGACTTTC. It is translated as CAWSSSGANVLTF. The rearrangement uses TRBV30 and TRBJ2-6; D gene uncertain. This CDR3 comprises 13 residues. V was pared by 3 bases and J by 0 bases, with 3 bases between. Germline CDR1 is GTSNPN and CDR2 is SVGIG (reference sequence).